Listed below are T cell receptor beta chains from one sample, sequenced in a study of long-term antiretroviral therapy in people with HIV. TCRdb's table, derived via immunoSEQ multiplex PCR, lists solely in-frame clones and lacks some. Among 20,000 to 30,000 clones listed, 79% were seen once. The source material was unsorted PBMCs, sampled 1.2 years after starting antiretroviral therapy. The receptor source for this set is a woman in her thirties or forties with HIV. CDR3s include the opening cysteine and the closing phenylalanine or tryptophan. A D gene is named only where the DNA matches it firmly. A row's size may be missing; if present it is once, few, many or a size class.

. . TRBJ1-4 TRBV5-4 13 CASSGELSEKLFF TGTGCCAGCAGCGGGGAGCTGTCCGAAAAACTGTTTTTT
. . TRBJ1-5 TRBV6-1 14 CASSELQGRQPQHF TGTGCCAGCAGTGAACTCCAAGGGAGACAGCCCCAGCATTTT
. . TRBJ1-4 TRBV6-5 15 CASSYSGQGTEKLFF TGTGCCAGCAGTTACTCGGGTCAGGGGACTGAAAAACTGTTTTTT
TRBD2 . TRBJ2-3 TRBV6-5 15 CASSSGTSGRARRYF TGTGCCAGCAGTTCCGGGACTAGCGGGAGGGCTCGTCGGTATTTT
TRBD1 . TRBJ2-5 TRBV7-2 14 CASSLDRDQETQYF TGTGCCAGCAGCTTGGACAGGGACCAAGAGACCCAGTACTTC
TRBD1 . TRBJ2-6 TRBV5-8 17 CASSWGQGMTGANVLTF TGTGCCAGCAGCTGGGGACAGGGTATGACTGGGGCCAACGTCCTGACTTTC
TRBD1 once TRBJ1-5 TRBV10-1 18 CASSEMGQKNYSNQPQHF TGCGCCAGCAGTGAGATGGGACAGAAAAACTATAGCAATCAGCCCCAGCATTTT
. . TRBJ2-5 TRBV10-1 14 CASSDRTQQETQYF TGCGCCAGCAGTGATCGGACACAGCAAGAGACCCAGTACTTC
TRBD2 . TRBJ2-5 TRBV4-1 17 CASSQDEGGLAGETQYF TGCGCCAGCAGCCAAGATGAAGGGGGACTAGCGGGAGAGACCCAGTACTTC
. . TRBJ2-2 TRBV28 13 CASSLVATGELFF TGTGCCAGCAGTTTAGTTGCCACCGGGGAGCTGTTTTTT
. few TRBJ1-1 TRBV5-8 13 CASSQGMNTEAFF TGTGCCAGCAGCCAGGGGATGAACACTGAAGCTTTCTTT
. . TRBJ1-4 TRBV9 14 CASSVASVNEKLFF TGTGCCAGCAGCGTAGCATCTGTTAATGAAAAACTGTTTTTT
. once TRBJ1-2 TRBV19 14 CASSDIRSPKGYTF TGTGCCAGTAGTGACATTCGGTCCCCGAAGGGCTACACCTTC
. . TRBJ1-4 TRBV15 16 CATSRDARGTNEKLFF TGTGCCACCAGCAGAGATGCGAGGGGTACTAATGAAAAACTGTTTTTT
TRBD1 . TRBJ1-2 TRBV27 15 CASRQQGALGYGYTF TGTGCCAGCAGACAACAGGGGGCCCTGGGCTATGGCTACACCTTC
. . TRBJ1-2 TRBV11-2 14 CASSFRQSSGGYTF TGTGCCAGCAGCTTCAGGCAGAGTTCGGGAGGCTACACCTTC
. . TRBJ1-6 TRBV7-6 15 CASSLGRDSNSPLHF TGTGCCAGCAGCTTAGGCAGGGACTCCAATTCACCCCTCCACTTT
TRBD1 . TRBJ2-7 TRBV5-1 14 CASSLNRDRGEQYF TGCGCCAGCAGCTTAAACCGGGACAGGGGCGAGCAGTACTTC
. . TRBJ2-5 TRBV18 15 CATGGRTSASETQYF TGTGCCACCGGGGGGCGCACCTCTGCTTCGGAGACCCAGTACTTC
. . TRBJ2-7 TRBV19 13 CASSLASAYEQYF TGTGCCAGCTCACTAGCCTCGGCCTACGAGCAGTACTTC
TRBD1 . TRBJ2-3 TRBV4-1 17 CASSLTGQGFLEDTQYF TGCGCCAGCAGCCTGACAGGACAGGGATTCTTGGAGGATACGCAGTATTTT
. . TRBJ1-2 TRBV2 14 CASSDRGSNYGYTF TGTGCCAGCAGTGATCGGGGTTCTAACTATGGCTACACCTTC
. . TRBJ2-2 TRBV29-1 11 CSVRLAGELFF TGCAGCGTTAGGCTAGCCGGGGAGCTGTTTTTT
. once TRBJ1-4 TRBV5-6 13 CASSSDKAEKLFF TGTGCCAGCAGCTCGGACAAAGCTGAAAAACTGTTTTTT
. . TRBJ1-1 TRBV5-4 13 CASSQSRGTEAFF TGTGCCAGCAGCCAGAGCCGGGGCACTGAAGCTTTCTTT
TRBD1 . TRBJ2-3 TRBV27 15 CASSSTGEWADTQYF TGTGCCAGCAGTTCGACAGGGGAATGGGCAGATACGCAGTATTTT
. once TRBJ1-3 TRBV15 16 CATSLERATTGNTIYF TGTGCCACCAGCCTAGAGAGAGCTACCACTGGAAACACCATATATTTT
. . TRBJ1-1 TRBV19 15 CASTTKVGVNTEAFF TGTGCCAGTACCACTAAGGTTGGGGTGAACACTGAAGCTTTCTTT
. . TRBJ1-1 TRBV6-6 14 CASSYSGGLTEAFF TGTGCCAGCAGTTACTCGGGGGGCTTGACTGAAGCTTTCTTT
TRBD1 . TRBJ2-7 TRBV5-1 16 CASSYTTGILSYEQYF TGCGCCAGCAGTTATACGACAGGGATACTCTCCTACGAGCAGTACTTC
. . TRBJ2-7 TRBV4-3 16 CASSQDWRGASYEQYF TGCGCCAGCAGCCAAGACTGGCGGGGTGCCTCCTACGAGCAGTACTTC